This T cell receptor beta chain was observed in a study of OX40 agonist ivuxolimab in advanced cancers. The protocol was immunoSEQ multiplex PCR, while the TCRdb copy is restricted to in-frame clones and leaves out a portion. This table holds about 1,800 clones, 73% found once. Between the trimmed V and J ends, which lost 7 bases and 4 bases, there was a span of 16 bases. Germline loops: CDR1 MNHEY, CDR2 SVGAGI. The CDR3 contains 14 residues. The J gene is TRBJ1-1, the V gene TRBV6-5; TRBD1 might be the D (5 bases). The sequence came from an adult with an advanced solid tumor such as melanoma, head and neck, liver or kidney cancer. Sequences were derived from CD4+ or CD8+ T cells sorted from blood, sampled in a trial of the OX40 agonist ivuxolimab. For the CDR3, the DNA is TGTGCCAGCACCCCAACAGGAATCAGCACTGAAGCTTTCTTT. This encodes CASTPTGISTEAFF.